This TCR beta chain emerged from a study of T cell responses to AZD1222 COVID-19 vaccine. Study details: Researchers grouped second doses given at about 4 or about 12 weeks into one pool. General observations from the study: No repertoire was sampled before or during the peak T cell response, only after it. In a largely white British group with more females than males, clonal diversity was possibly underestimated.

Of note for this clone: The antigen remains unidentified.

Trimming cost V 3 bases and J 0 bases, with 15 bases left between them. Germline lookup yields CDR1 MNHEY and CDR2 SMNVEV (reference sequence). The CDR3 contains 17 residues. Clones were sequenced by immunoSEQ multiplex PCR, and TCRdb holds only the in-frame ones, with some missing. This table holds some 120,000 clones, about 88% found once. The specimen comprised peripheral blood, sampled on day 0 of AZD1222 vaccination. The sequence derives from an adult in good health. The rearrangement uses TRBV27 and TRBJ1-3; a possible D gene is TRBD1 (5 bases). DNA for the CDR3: TGTGCCAGCAGTTTTGGCTCAGGGATGGGCTCTGGAAACACCATATATTTT. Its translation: CASSFGSGMGSGNTIYF.